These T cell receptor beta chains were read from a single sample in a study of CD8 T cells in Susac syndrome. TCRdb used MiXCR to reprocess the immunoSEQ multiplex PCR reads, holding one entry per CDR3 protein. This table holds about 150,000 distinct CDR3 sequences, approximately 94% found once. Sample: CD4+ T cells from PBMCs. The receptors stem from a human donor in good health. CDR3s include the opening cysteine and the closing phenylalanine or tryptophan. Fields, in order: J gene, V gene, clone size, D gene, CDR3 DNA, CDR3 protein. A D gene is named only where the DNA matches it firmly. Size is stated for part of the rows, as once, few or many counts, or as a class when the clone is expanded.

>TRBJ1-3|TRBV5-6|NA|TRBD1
TGTGCCAGCAGCTTTTACAGGGGTTCTGGAAACACCATATATTTT
CASSFYRGSGNTIYF
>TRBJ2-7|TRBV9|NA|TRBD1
TGTGCCAGCAGCGTAGAAGGGGGCCAAGTACTCCCCTACGAGCAGTACTTC
CASSVEGGQVLPYEQYF
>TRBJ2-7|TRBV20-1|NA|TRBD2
TGCAGTGCTAGAGATCCCGCCGGGACTAAGTCCTACGAGCAGTACTTC
CSARDPAGTKSYEQYF
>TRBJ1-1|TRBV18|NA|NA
TGTGCCAGCTCACCGACAGCGAACACTGAAGTTTTCTTT
CASSPTANTEVFF
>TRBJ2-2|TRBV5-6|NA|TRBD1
TGTGCCAGCAGCGCCGGGACAGGGAGGGCCACCGGGGAGCTGTTTTTT
CASSAGTGRATGELFF
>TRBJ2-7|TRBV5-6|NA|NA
TGTGCCAGCAGCTTGGTTGGGGCGAAAGAGCAGTACTTC
CASSLVGAKEQYF
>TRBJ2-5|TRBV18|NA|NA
TGTGCCAGCTCACCACCCGGGGTTGGAGAGACCCAGTACTTC
CASSPPGVGETQYF
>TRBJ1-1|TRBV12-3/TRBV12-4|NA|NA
TGTGCCAGCAGTTTAGCGGGGGTTTTCGCTGAAGCTTTCTTT
CASSLAGVFAEAFF
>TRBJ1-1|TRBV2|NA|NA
TGTGCCAGCAGTGGGGACCGCCCTGAAGCTTTCTTT
CASSGDRPEAFF
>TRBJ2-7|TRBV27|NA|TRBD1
TGTGCCAGCAGCGTGGACAGGGGGTCCTACGAGCAGTACTTC
CASSVDRGSYEQYF
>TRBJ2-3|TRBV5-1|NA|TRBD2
TGCGCCAGCAGCTTGGAAGCGGGAGGGCCTAAAGATACGCAGTATTTT
CASSLEAGGPKDTQYF
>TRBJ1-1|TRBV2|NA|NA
TGTGCCAGCAGTGAAGGTCTCGGGGGCAAGGAAGCTTTCTTT
CASSEGLGGKEAFF
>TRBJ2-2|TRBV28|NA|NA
TGTGCCAGCAGTGTACGGCGGGGGCGGGTCGGGGAGCTGTTTTTT
CASSVRRGRVGELFF
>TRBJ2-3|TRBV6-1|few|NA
TGTGCCAGCAGGCGGAACACAGATACGCAGTATTTT
CASRRNTDTQYF
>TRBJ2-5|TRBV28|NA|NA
TGTGCCAGCAGTTCCGCCGAATTTGTGCGAGAGACCCAGTACTTC
CASSSAEFVRETQYF
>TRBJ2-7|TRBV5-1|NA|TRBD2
TGCGCCAGCAGCCCGCGGACTAGCGGGATCTACGAGCAGTACTTC
CASSPRTSGIYEQYF
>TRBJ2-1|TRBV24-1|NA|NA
TGTGCCACCAGTGATGGGGGGGCTAGCAATGAGCAGTTCTTC
CATSDGGASNEQFF
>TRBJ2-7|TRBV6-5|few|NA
TGTGCCAGCAGTTTTGGGCTCTCCTACGAGCAGTACTTC
CASSFGLSYEQYF
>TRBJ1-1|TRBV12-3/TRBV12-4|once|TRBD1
TGTGCCAGCAGTCCTCCGACAGGGGGGAACACTGAAGCTTTCTTT
CASSPPTGGNTEAFF
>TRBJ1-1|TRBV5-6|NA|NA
TGTGCCAGCAGCCCGGGGCCCAACACTGAAGCTTTCTTT
CASSPGPNTEAFF
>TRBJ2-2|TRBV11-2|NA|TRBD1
TGTGCCAGCAGCTTAGGATTAGTAGGGACAGGGAGCACCGGGGAGCTGTTTTTT
CASSLGLVGTGSTGELFF
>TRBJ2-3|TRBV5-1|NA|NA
TGCGCCAGCAGCCCTAATTCTGTCGGGAGCGGTACGCAGTATTTT
CASSPNSVGSGTQYF
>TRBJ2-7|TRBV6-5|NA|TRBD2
TGTGCCAGCAGTTACCAGCGGGATCTTGAGCAGTACTTC
CASSYQRDLEQYF
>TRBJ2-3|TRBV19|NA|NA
TGTGCCAGTAGTATTACGGGACAACGGGGGGATACGCAGTATTTT
CASSITGQRGDTQYF
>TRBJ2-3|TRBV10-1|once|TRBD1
TGCGCCAGCAGTGAGACAGGGGTTGGGGATACGCAGTATTTT
CASSETGVGDTQYF
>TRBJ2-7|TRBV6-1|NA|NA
TGTGCCAGCAAAGGGGGTATCAGCTCCTACGAGCAGTACTTC
CASKGGISSYEQYF
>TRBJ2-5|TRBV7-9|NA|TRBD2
TGTGCCAGCAGCCTCTCCCTCGGACTAGCGGGAGAGACCCAGTACTTC
CASSLSLGLAGETQYF
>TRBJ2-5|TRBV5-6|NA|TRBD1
TGTGCCAGCAGCTGGGACAGGCGATCCCAAGAGACCCAGTACTTC
CASSWDRRSQETQYF
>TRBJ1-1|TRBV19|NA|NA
TGTGCCAGTAGTCGGCCGAACACTGAAGCTTTCTTT
CASSRPNTEAFF
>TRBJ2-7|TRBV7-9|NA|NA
TGTGCCAGCAGCCGAATAAGCGGGTCCAGCTCCTACGAGCAGTACTTC
CASSRISGSSSYEQYF
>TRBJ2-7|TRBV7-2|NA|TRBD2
TGTGCCAGCACCCCGGCCAGCGGGACTTACACCTCGCAGTACTTC
CASTPASGTYTSQYF
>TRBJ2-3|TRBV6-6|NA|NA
TGTGCCAGCAGTGCCGCCCTGGATACGCAGTATTTT
CASSAALDTQYF
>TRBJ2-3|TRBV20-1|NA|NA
TGCAGTGCCTCCGCGGCCTCTAGCACAGATACGCAGTATTTT
CSASAASSTDTQYF